These T cell receptor beta chains were read from a single sample in a study of post-analysis software for immune sequencing data. TCRdb re-called the PCR reads through MiXCR, storing one row per CDR3 protein. The table includes approximately 400,000 distinct CDR3 sequences, roughly 38% detected once. Sequenced material: blood. The receptor source for this set is a girl aged 5-17 years with multiple sclerosis. Each CDR3 is given with its conserved first and last residue. D genes are given only for firm matches. A clone size is listed for some rows: how often the clone was seen (once, few, many), or a class if it is expanded.

TRBD2	TRBJ2-7	few	TRBV28	CASSFAGPKRGEQYF	TGTGCCAGCAGTTTCGCAGGGCCAAAGCGGGGGGAGCAGTACTTC
-	TRBJ2-1	-	TRBV12-3/TRBV12-4	CASSLGPGDNEQFF	TGTGCCAGCAGTTTAGGCCCAGGGGACAATGAGCAGTTCTTC
-	TRBJ1-4	-	TRBV7-9	CASSFGPNEKLFF	TGTGCCAGCAGCTTCGGACCTAATGAAAAACTGTTTTTT
TRBD2	TRBJ2-5	few	TRBV4-1	CASSQVLGGGWETQYF	TGCGCCAGCAGCCAAGTCCTCGGGGGGGGCTGGGAGACCCAGTACTTC
-	TRBJ2-1	-	TRBV5-5	CASTVLATVGNEQFF	TGTGCCAGCACCGTACTAGCCACGGTGGGGAATGAGCAGTTCTTC
-	TRBJ2-5	-	TRBV9	CASSGRQLQETQYF	TGTGCCAGCAGCGGAAGACAGTTACAAGAGACCCAGTACTTC
-	TRBJ1-4	-	TRBV12-3/TRBV12-4	CASSLRAGGEKLFF	TGTGCCAGCAGTTTAAGGGCAGGTGGGGAAAAACTGTTTTTT
-	TRBJ1-2	few	TRBV25-1	CATVDGSNYGYTF	TGTGCCACCGTGGACGGATCTAACTATGGCTACACCTTC
-	TRBJ1-5	few	TRBV6-5	CASAREGDSNQPQHF	TGTGCCAGCGCCCGGGAGGGGGATAGCAATCAGCCCCAGCATTTT
-	TRBJ2-5	-	TRBV5-5	CAGSLHGTPQETQYF	TGTGCCGGCAGCTTGCACGGGACACCACAAGAGACCCAGTACTTC
-	TRBJ1-2	-	TRBV3-1	CASSQADSYGYTF	TGTGCCAGCAGCCAAGCCGACAGCTATGGCTACACCTTC
-	TRBJ2-7	-	TRBV12-3/TRBV12-4	CASSLLDYNYEQYF	TGTGCCAGCAGTTTACTAGACTACAACTACGAGCAGTACTTC
-	TRBJ2-1	-	TRBV18	CASSQGLTGNEQFF	TGTGCCAGCTCACAGGGACTCACGGGTAATGAGCAGTTCTTC
TRBD1	TRBJ1-2	-	TRBV5-1	CASSSVLETGKVHDYGYTF	TGCGCCAGCAGCTCGGTGTTAGAGACAGGGAAGGTACACGACTATGGCTACACCTTC
-	TRBJ2-7	-	TRBV11-2	CASSPAGGAGYEQYF	TGTGCCAGCAGTCCTGCTGGGGGGGCAGGCTACGAGCAGTACTTC
-	TRBJ2-7	-	TRBV5-6	CASRRTPSSYEQYF	TGTGCCAGCAGACGGACGCCAAGCTCCTACGAGCAGTACTTC
TRBD1	TRBJ1-2	few	TRBV28	CASSWARTGIGYTF	TGTGCCAGCAGTTGGGCCAGGACAGGGATCGGCTACACCTTC
-	TRBJ2-1	-	TRBV7-9	CASSLDLGEQFF	TGTGCCAGCAGCTTAGACCTGGGTGAGCAGTTCTTC
-	TRBJ2-3	-	TRBV6-4	CASSDSRDTQYF	TGTGCCAGCAGTGACTCGAGGGATACGCAGTATTTT